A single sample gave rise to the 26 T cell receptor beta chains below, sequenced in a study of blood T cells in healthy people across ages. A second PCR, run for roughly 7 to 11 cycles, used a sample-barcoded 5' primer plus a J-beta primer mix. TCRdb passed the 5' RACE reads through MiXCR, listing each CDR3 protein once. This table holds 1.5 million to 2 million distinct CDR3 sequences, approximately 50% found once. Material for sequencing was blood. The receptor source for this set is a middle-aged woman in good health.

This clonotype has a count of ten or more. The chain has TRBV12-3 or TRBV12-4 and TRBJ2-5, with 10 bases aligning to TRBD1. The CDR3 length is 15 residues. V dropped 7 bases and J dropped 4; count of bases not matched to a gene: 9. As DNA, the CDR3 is TGTGCCAGCACCCGCGAGGGGACAGGGGTAGAGACCCAGTACTTC. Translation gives CASTREGTGVETQYF.

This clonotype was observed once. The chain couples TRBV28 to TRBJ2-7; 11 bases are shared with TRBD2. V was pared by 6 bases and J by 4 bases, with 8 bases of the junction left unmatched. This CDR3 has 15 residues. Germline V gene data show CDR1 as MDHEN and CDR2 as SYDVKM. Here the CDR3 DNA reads TGTGCCAGCAGGCTAACTAGCGGGGGAACATACGAGCAGTACTTC. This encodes CASRLTSGGTYEQYF.

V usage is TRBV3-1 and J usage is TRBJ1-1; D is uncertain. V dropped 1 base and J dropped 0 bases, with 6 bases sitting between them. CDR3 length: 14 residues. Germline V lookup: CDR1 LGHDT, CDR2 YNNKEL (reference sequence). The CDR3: CASSQARVNTEAFF. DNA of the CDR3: TGTGCCAGCAGCCAAGCGCGAGTGAACACTGAAGCTTTCTTT. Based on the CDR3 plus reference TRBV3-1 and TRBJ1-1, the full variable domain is DTAVSQTPKYLVTQMGNDKSIKCEQNLGHDTMYWYKQDSKKFLKIMFSYNNKELIINETVPNRFSPKSPDKAHLNLHINSLELGDSAVYFCASSQARVNTEAFFGQGTRLTVV.

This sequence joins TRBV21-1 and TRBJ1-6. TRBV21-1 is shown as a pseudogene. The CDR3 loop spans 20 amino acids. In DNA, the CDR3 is TGTGCCAGCAGCAAGTCGGACTACACCAGCACTAGCTCCTATAATTCACCCCTCCACTTT. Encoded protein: CASSKSDYTSTSSYNSPLHF.

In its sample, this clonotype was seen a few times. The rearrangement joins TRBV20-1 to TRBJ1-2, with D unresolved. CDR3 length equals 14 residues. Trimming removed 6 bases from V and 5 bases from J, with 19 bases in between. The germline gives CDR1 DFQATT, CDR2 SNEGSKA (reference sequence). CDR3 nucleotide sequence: TGCAGTGCCGCGCAACCGGGTCAGCATTATGGCTACACCTTC. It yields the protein CSAAQPGQHYGYTF.

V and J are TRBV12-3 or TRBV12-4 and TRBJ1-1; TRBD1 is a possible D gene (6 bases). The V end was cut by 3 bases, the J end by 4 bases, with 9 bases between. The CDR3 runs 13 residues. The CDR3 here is CASSFAGVTEAFF. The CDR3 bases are TGTGCCAGCAGTTTCGCAGGGGTCACTGAAGCTTTCTTT.

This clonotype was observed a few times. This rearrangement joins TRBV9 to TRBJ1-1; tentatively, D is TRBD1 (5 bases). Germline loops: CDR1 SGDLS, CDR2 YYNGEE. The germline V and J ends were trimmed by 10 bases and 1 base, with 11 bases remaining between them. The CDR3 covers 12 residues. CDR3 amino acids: CASKGANTEAFF. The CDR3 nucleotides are TGTGCCTCCAAAGGGGCGAACACTGAAGCTTTCTTT.

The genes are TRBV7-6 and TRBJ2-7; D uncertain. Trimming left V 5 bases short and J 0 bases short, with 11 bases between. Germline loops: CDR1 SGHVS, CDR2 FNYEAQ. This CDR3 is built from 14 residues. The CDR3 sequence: CASSVVETSYEQYF. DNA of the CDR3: TGTGCCAGCAGCGTAGTTGAGACCTCCTACGAGCAGTACTTC.

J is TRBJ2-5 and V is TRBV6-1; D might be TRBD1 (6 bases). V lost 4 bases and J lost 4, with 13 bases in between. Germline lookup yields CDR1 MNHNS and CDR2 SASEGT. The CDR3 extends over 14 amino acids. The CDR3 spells CASSGYRALETQYF. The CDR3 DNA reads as TGTGCCAGCAGTGGGTACAGGGCTCTAGAGACCCAGTACTTC.

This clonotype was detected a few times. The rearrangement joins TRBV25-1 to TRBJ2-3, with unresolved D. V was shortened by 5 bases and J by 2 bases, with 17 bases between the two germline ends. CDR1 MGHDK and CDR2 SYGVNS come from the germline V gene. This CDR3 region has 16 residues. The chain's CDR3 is CASSSSSRHFTDTQYF. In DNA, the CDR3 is TGTGCCAGCAGTTCGAGTAGCCGCCATTTCACAGATACGCAGTATTTT.

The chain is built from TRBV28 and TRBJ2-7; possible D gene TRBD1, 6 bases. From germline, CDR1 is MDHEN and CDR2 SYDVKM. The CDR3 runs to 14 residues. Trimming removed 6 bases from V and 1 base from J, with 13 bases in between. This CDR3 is CASRWAGTSYEQYF. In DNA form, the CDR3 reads TGTGCCAGCAGGTGGGCCGGGACATCCTACGAGCAGTACTTC.

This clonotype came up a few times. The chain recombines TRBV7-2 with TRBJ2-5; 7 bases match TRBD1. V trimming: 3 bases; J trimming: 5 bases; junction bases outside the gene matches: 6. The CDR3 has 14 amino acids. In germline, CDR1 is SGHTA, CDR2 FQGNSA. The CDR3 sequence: CASSFTGARETQYF. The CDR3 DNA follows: TGTGCCAGCAGCTTTACAGGGGCGCGGGAGACCCAGTACTTC. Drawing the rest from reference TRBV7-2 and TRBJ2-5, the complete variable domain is GAGVSQSPSNKVTEKGKDVELRCDPISGHTALYWYRQSLGQGLEFLIYFQGNSAPDKSGLPSDRFSAERTGGSVSTLTIQRTQQEDSAVYLCASSFTGARETQYFGPGTRLLVL.

CDR3 in amino acids: CASSQERGGTQFF. In nucleotides, the CDR3 is TGTGCCAGCAGCCAAGAGAGGGGGGGAACCCAGTTCTTC. This chain uses TRBV4-2 with TRBJ2-1; tentative D call: TRBD2 (7 bases). Per germline, CDR1 LGHNA and CDR2 YNFKEQ. Trimming pared 0 bases from V and 13 bases from J, leaving 13 bases between. This CDR3 is built from 13 residues.

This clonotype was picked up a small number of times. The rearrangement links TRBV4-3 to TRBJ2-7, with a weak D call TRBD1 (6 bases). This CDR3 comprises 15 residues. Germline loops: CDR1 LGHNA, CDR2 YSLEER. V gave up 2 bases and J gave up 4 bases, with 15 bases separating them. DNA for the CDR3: TGCGCCAGCAGCCAACTGTACGGGACACTTTACGAGCAGTACTTC. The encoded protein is CASSQLYGTLYEQYF.

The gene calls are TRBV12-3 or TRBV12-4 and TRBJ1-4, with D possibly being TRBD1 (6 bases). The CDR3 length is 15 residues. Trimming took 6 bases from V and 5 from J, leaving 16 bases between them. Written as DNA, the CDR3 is TGTGCCAGCAGCCCCGACAGGCGACGGAATGAAAAACTGTTTTTT. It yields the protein CASSPDRRRNEKLFF.

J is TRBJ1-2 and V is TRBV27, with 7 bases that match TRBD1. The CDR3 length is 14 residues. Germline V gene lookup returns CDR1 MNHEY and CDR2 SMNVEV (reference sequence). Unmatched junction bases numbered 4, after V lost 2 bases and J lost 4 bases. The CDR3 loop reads CASSLNDRVYGYTF. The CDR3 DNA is TGTGCCAGCAGTTTAAACGACAGGGTCTATGGCTACACCTTC.

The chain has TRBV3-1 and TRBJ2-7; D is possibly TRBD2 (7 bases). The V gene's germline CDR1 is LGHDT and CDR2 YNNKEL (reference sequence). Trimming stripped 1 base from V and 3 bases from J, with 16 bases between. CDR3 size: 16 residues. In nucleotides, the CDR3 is TGTGCCAGCAGCCAAGGAAGGGGGGGGTCCAGCTACGAGCAGTACTTC. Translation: CASSQGRGGSSYEQYF.

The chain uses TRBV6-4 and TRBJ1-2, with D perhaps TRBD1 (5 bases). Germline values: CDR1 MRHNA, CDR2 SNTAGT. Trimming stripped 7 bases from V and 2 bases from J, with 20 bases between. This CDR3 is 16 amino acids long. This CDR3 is CASMRGDNGLNYGYTF. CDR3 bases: TGTGCCAGCATGAGGGGAGACAACGGGTTAAACTATGGCTACACCTTC.

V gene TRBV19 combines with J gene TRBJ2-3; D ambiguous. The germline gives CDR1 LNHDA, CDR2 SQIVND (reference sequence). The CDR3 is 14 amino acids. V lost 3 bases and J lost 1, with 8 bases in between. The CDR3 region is CASSMFPGTDTQYF. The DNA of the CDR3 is TGTGCCAGTAGTATGTTCCCCGGCACAGATACGCAGTATTTT.

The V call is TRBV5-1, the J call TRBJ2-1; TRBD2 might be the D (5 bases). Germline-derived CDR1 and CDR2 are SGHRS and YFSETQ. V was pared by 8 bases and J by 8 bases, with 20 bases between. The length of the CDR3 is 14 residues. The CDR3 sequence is CASSEVYSGDEQFF. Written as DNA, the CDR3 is TGCGCCAGTAGCGAGGTCTACTCCGGGGATGAGCAGTTCTTC.

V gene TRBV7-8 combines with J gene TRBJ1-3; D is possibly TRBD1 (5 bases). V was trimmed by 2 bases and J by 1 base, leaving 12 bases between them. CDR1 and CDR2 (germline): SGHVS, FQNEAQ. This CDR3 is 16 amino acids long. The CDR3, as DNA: TGTGCCAGCAGCTTAACGGCAGGGCGGTCTGGAAACACCATATATTTT. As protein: CASSLTAGRSGNTIYF.

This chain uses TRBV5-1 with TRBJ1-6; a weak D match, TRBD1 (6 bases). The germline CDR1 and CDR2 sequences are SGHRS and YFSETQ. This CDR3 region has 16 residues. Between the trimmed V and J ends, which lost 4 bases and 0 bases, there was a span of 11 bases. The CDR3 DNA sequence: TGCGCCAGCAGCCGCGGACAGAGCTCCTATAATTCACCCCTCCACTTT. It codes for CASSRGQSSYNSPLHF.

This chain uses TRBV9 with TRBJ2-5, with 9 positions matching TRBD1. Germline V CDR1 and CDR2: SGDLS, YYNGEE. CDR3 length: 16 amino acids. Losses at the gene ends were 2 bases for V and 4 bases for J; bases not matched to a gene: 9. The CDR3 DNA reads TGTGCCAGCAGCGTCACGTACGGACAGGGGCGAGAGACCCAGTACTTC. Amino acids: CASSVTYGQGRETQYF.

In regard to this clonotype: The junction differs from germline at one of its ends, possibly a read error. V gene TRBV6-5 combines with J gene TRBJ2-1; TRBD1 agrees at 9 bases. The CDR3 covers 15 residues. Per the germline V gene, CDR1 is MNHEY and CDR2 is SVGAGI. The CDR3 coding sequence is TGTGCCAGCAGTTACGGTGGGACAGGGTACAATGAGCAGTTCTTT. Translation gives CASSYGGTGYNEQFF.

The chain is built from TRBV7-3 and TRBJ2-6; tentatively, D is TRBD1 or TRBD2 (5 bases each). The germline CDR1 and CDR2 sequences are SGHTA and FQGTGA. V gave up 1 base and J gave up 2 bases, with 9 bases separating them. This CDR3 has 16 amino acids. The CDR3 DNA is TGTGCCAGCAGCTTAAACCTGGGACCTGGGGCCAACGTCCTGACTTTC. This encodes CASSLNLGPGANVLTF.

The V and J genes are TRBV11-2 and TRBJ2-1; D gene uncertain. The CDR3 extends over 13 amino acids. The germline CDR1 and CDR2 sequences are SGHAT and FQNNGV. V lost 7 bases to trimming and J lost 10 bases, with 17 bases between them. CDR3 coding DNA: TGTGCCAGCACGATGGACCCAAGAGCCGAGCAGTTCTTC. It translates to CASTMDPRAEQFF.